The 19 T cell receptor beta chains below all came from one sample that was sequenced in a study of blood T cell repertoires in COVID-19. Assay used: immunoSEQ multiplex PCR; TCRdb lists only in-frame clones, some missing. The sample shows 250,000 or so clones, around 82% of them seen only once. What was sequenced was peripheral blood. The receptors derive from a woman in her seventies with acute or convalescent COVID-19.

There are many counts of this clone. The gene calls are TRBV6-5 and TRBJ1-2; 9 nucleotides line up with TRBD1. The CDR3 runs to 15 residues. Germline loops: CDR1 MNHEY, CDR2 SVGAGI. V was pared by 0 bases and J by 8 bases, with 7 bases of the junction left unmatched. The CDR3 sequence: CASSYSGQGIKGYTF. The CDR3, as DNA: TGTGCCAGCAGTTACTCGGGACAGGGTATCAAAGGCTACACCTTC.

The sample holds a few counts of this clone. The rearrangement uses TRBV6-5 and TRBJ1-1, with D unclear. The CDR3 loop spans 12 amino acids. V lost 6 bases and J lost 4, with 9 bases in between. Germline V CDR1 and CDR2: MNHEY, SVGAGI. Here the CDR3 DNA reads TGTGCCAGCAGCCCCTTCGGCACTGAAGCTTTCTTT. Its translation: CASSPFGTEAFF.

The genes are TRBV21-1 and TRBJ2-6; TRBD1 was called by the table and not checked on the DNA. TRBV21-1 counts as a pseudogene. The CDR3 is 17 amino acids. As DNA, the CDR3 is TGTGCCAGCAGACTAAGGGACAGAAGTCTGGGGCCAACGTTTCTGACTTTC. This translates into CASRLRDRSLGPTFLTF.

V is TRBV29-1 and J is TRBJ2-5, with 8 bases matching TRBD1. J lost 4 bases, V lost 3 bases, and 7 bases had no gene match. CDR3 length equals 14 residues. Germline V gene lookup returns CDR1 SQVTM and CDR2 ANQGSEA. The CDR3: CSVDGDRGRETQYF. DNA for the CDR3: TGCAGCGTTGATGGCGACAGGGGAAGAGAGACCCAGTACTTC.

This clone turned up a few times. The CDR3 region has the DNA TGTGCCAGCAGTGAGGTTCTCCCGGGGGGAAGTGAGCAGTTCTTC. Encoded protein: CASSEVLPGGSEQFF. V usage is TRBV2 and J usage is TRBJ2-1; 7 bases map to TRBD2. This CDR3 comprises 15 residues. Germline lookup yields CDR1 SNHLY and CDR2 FYNNEI. Losses at the gene ends were 3 bases for V and 9 bases for J; bases not matched to a gene: 11.

V gene TRBV3-1 (or the pseudogene TRBV3-2) combines with J gene TRBJ1-6; D gene uncertain. The germline V gene has CDR1 LGHDT and CDR2 YNNKEL (reference sequence). This CDR3 has 15 residues. The V and J ends lost 1 base and 7 bases respectively, with 11 bases between them. CDR3 sequence: CASSQGLGGNSPLHF. CDR3 in DNA: TGTGCCAGCAGCCAAGGGCTCGGAGGGAATTCACCCCTCCACTTT.

The chain carries TRBV7-9 and TRBJ1-1, with D possibly TRBD1 on 5 matching bases. Germline loops: CDR1 SEHNR, CDR2 FQNEAQ (reference sequence). Deletions cut 1 base from V and 8 bases from J, with 20 bases between. This CDR3 has 16 residues. This chain's CDR3 is CASSLDPGGAGVEAFF. CDR3 DNA sequence: TGTGCCAGCAGCTTAGATCCGGGAGGGGCTGGGGTCGAAGCTTTCTTT.

The gene calls are TRBV7-9 and TRBJ2-7, with TRBD1 as a possible D gene (5 bases). This CDR3 contains 15 residues. V was trimmed by 1 base and J by 5 bases, leaving 15 bases between them. The germline CDR1 and CDR2 sequences are SEHNR and FQNEAQ (reference sequence). CDR3 region: CASSLEGRGTNEQYF. The DNA for the CDR3 is TGTGCCAGCAGCTTAGAGGGTAGGGGCACCAACGAGCAGTACTTC.

The rearrangement uses TRBV5-4 and TRBJ2-7; the match to TRBD1 covers 7 bases. With 2 bases clipped from V and 4 bases from J, the junction kept 6 bases outside the gene matches. CDR1 is SGHNT, CDR2 YYREEE, per germline (reference sequence). The CDR3 is made up of 14 amino acids. CDR3 DNA: TGTGCCAGCAGCTTCCCGGGACAGATTTACGAGCAGTACTTC. Amino acids: CASSFPGQIYEQYF.

The CDR3 sequence: CATSSGTGYSNQPQHF. The CDR3 coding sequence is TGTGCCACCAGCAGCGGTACAGGTTATAGCAATCAGCCCCAGCATTTT. The rearrangement uses TRBV15 and TRBJ1-5; the D gene is possibly TRBD1 (5 bases). Germline CDR1 reads LNHNV; CDR2 reads YYDKDF (reference sequence). The CDR3 consists of 16 residues. The V end was cut by 3 bases, the J end by 0 bases, with 12 bases between.

This clone was seen a single time. The rearrangement links TRBV6-5 to TRBJ1-2, with D hard to call. Germline CDR1 MNHEY, CDR2 SVGAGI. Trimming took 4 bases from V and 6 from J, leaving 9 bases between them. This CDR3 region has 12 residues. The CDR3 sequence: CASSWQRDGYTF. The CDR3 coding sequence is TGTGCCAGCAGTTGGCAGCGCGATGGCTACACCTTC.

This clone was counted a single time. V is TRBV29-1 and J is TRBJ1-5; a possible D gene is TRBD1 (5 bases). Trimming cost V 4 bases and J 2 bases, with 12 bases left between them. CDR1 SQVTM and CDR2 ANQGSEA come from the germline V gene. There are 14 residues in the CDR3. The CDR3 sequence is CSVGMGQGNQPQHF. CDR3 DNA sequence: TGCAGCGTTGGGATGGGGCAGGGCAATCAGCCCCAGCATTTT.

V usage is TRBV6-4 and J usage is TRBJ1-5, with D unresolved. Per the germline V gene, CDR1 is MRHNA and CDR2 is SNTAGT. CDR3 length: 13 amino acids. Trimming removed 5 bases from V and 6 bases from J, with 11 bases in between. CDR3 nucleotide sequence: TGTGCCAGCAGTAATGAGGGAGGTCAGCCCCAGCATTTT. Translation gives CASSNEGGQPQHF.

The chain employs TRBV5-1 and TRBJ1-3; 7 positions agree with TRBD1. This CDR3 is 17 amino acids long. The germline V gene encodes CDR1 SGHRS and CDR2 YFSETQ. V lost 4 bases and J lost 1; bases outside the gene matches: 11. DNA of the CDR3: TGCGCCAGCAGCCCCGGAACAGGGGTTGTTTCTGGAAACACCATATATTTT. As protein: CASSPGTGVVSGNTIYF.

The chain is built from TRBV4-3 and TRBJ1-6; TRBD1 aligns across 9 bases. The CDR3 runs 14 residues. The J segment lost 10 bases and the V segment lost 4 bases, leaving 5 bases of the junction unmatched. The germline V gene has CDR1 LGHNA and CDR2 YSLEER. The CDR3 DNA sequence: TGCGCCAGCAGCCTACAGGGGGCGGGATCACCCCTCCACTTT. Residues: CASSLQGAGSPLHF.

The chain carries TRBV27 and TRBJ1-5; 9 nucleotides match TRBD1. The germline gives CDR1 MNHEY, CDR2 SMNVEV (reference sequence). The V segment lost 6 bases and the J segment 3 bases; nucleotides outside the gene matches: 6. This CDR3 region has 15 residues. The CDR3 region is CASREDRGNNQPQHF. The DNA of the CDR3 is TGTGCCAGCAGAGAAGACAGGGGGAACAATCAGCCCCAGCATTTT.

In this sample, this clone turned up a few times. Other nucleotide sequences from this sample produce the same CDR3. This sequence joins TRBV5-1 and TRBJ2-5, with TRBD1 identical over 7 bases. The V gene end was trimmed by 0 bases and the J gene end by 1 base; junction bases not matched to a gene: 0. The CDR3 length is 14 residues. Germline lookup yields CDR1 SGHRS and CDR2 YFSETQ. The CDR3 region has the DNA TGCGCCAGCAGCTTGGGACAGGGCCAAGAGACCCAGTACTTC. It yields the protein CASSLGQGQETQYF.

The genes are TRBV6-2 or TRBV6-3 and TRBJ1-5; 7 bases agree with TRBD1. Germline values: CDR1 MNHEY, CDR2 SVGEGT. CDR3 size: 15 residues. The J segment lost 7 bases and the V segment lost 5 bases, leaving 11 bases of the junction unmatched. This CDR3 is CASSPQGKGAQPQHF. DNA for the CDR3: TGTGCCAGCAGTCCCCAGGGAAAGGGGGCCCAGCCCCAGCATTTT.

The chain combines TRBV6-1 with TRBJ1-2; 11 positions match TRBD1. Germline V gives CDR1 MNHNS, CDR2 SASEGT. CDR3 length: 16 amino acids. The J segment lost 4 bases and the V segment lost 4 bases, leaving 8 bases of the junction unmatched. The CDR3 nucleotides read TGTGCCAGCAGTGGGGACAGGGGGAGAGATCTCTATGGCTACACCTTC. This translates into CASSGDRGRDLYGYTF.